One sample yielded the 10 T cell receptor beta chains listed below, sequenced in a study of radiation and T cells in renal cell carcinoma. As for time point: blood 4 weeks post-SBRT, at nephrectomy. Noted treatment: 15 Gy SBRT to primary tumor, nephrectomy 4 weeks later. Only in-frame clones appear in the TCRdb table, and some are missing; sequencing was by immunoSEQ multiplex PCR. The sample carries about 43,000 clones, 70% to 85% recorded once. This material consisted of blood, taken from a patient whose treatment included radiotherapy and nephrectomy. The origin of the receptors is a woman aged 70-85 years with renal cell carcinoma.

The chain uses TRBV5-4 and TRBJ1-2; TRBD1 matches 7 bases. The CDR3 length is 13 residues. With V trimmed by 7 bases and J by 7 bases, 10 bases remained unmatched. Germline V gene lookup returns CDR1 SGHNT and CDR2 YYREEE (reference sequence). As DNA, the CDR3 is TGTGCCAGCGGGGGACAGAACCTACTTGGCTACACCTTC. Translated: CASGGQNLLGYTF.

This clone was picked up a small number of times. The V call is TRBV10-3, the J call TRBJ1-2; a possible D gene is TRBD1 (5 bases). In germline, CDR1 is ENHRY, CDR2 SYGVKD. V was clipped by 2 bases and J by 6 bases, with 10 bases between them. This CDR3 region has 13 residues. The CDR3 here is CAISEGQGDGYTF. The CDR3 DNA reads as TGTGCCATCAGTGAGGGGCAGGGCGATGGCTACACCTTC.

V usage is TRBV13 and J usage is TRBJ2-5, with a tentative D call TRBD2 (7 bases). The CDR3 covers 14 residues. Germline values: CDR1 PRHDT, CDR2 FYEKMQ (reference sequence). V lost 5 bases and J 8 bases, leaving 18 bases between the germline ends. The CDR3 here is CASSLGGPAFTQYF. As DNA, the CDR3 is TGTGCCAGCAGCCTCGGGGGGCCCGCGTTCACCCAGTACTTC. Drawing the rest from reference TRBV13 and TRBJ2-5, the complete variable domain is AAGVIQSPRHLIKEKRETATLKCYPIPRHDTVYWYQQGPGQDPQFLISFYEKMQSDKGSIPDRFSAQQFSDYHSELNMSSLELGDSALYFCASSLGGPAFTQYFGPGTRLLVL.

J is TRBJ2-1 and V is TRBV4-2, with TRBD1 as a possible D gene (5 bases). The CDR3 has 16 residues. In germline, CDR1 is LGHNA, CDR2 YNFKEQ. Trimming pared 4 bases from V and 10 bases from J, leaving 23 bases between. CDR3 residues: CASSLEDSSILGEQFF. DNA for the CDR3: TGTGCCAGCAGCCTCGAAGACAGCTCGATTCTTGGGGAGCAGTTCTTC.

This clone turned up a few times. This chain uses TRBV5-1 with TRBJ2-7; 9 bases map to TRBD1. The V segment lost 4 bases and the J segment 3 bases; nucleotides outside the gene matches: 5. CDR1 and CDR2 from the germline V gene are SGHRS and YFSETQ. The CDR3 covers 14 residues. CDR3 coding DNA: TGCGCCAGCAGCCCGGACAGGGGACGCTACGAGCAGTACTTC. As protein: CASSPDRGRYEQYF.

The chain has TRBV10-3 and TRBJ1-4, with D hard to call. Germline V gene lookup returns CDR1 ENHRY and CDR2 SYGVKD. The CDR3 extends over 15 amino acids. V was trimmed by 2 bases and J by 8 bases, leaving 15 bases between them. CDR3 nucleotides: TGTGCCATCAGTGAGGGGAACCGCGTGGGCGAAAAACTGTTTTTT. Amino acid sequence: CAISEGNRVGEKLFF.

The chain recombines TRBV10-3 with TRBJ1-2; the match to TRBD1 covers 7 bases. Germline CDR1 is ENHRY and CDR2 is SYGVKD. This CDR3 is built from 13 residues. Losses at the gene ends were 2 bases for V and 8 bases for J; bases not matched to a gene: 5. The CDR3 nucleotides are TGTGCCATCAGTGAGGGGGACAGACGAGGCTACACCTTC. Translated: CAISEGDRRGYTF.

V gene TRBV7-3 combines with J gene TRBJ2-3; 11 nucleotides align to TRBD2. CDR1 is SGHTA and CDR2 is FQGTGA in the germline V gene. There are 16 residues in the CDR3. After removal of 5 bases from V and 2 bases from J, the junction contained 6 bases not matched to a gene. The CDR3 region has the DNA TGTGCCAGCAGCCTGGGACTAGCGGCAGCCACAGATACGCAGTATTTT. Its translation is CASSLGLAAATDTQYF.

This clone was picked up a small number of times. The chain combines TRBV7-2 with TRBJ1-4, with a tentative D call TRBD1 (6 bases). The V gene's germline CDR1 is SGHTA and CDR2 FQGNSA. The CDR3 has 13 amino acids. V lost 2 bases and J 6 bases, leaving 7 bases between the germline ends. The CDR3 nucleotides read TGTGCCAGCAGCTTAAACAGGGATGAAAAACTGTTTTTT. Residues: CASSLNRDEKLFF.

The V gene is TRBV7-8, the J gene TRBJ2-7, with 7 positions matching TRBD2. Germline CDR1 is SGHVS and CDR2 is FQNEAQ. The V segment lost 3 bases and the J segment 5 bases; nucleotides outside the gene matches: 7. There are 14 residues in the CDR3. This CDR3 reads CASSLGGRTHEQYF. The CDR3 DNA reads TGTGCCAGCAGCTTGGGCGGGAGAACCCACGAGCAGTACTTC. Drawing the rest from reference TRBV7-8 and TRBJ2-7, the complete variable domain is GAGVSQSPRYKVAKRGQDVALRCDPISGHVSLFWYQQALGQGPEFLTYFQNEAQLDKSGLPSDRFFAERPEGSVSTLKIQRTQQEDSAVYLCASSLGGRTHEQYFGPGTRLTVT.